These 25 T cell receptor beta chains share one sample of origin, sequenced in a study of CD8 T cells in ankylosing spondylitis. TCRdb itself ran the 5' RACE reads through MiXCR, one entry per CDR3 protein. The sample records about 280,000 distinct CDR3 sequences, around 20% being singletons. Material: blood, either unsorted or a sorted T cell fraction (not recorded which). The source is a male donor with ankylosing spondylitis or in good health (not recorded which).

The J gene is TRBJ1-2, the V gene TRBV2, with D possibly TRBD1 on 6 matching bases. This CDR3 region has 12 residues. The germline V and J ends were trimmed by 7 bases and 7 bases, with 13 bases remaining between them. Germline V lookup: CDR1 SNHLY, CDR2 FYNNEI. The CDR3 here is CASTTGRGGYTF. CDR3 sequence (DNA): TGTGCCAGCACCACAGGGAGAGGTGGCTACACCTTC.

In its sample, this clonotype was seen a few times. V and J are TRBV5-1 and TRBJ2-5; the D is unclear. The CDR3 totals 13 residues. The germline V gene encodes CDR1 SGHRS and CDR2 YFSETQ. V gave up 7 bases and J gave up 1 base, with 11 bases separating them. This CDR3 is CASGLQIQETQYF. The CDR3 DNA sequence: TGCGCCAGCGGCCTCCAGATCCAAGAGACCCAGTACTTC.

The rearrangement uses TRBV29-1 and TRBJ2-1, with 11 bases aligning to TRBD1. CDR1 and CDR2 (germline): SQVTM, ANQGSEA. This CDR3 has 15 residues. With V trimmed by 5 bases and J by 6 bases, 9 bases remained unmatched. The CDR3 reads CSVSKDRGLVNEQFF. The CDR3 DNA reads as TGCAGCGTTAGTAAGGACAGGGGGCTTGTCAATGAGCAGTTCTTC.

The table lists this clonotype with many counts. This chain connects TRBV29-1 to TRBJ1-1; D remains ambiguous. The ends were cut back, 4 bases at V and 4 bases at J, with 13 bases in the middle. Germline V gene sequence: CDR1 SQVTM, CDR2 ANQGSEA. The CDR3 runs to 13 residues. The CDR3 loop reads CSVGAGAGTEAFF. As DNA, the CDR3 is TGCAGCGTTGGAGCAGGAGCAGGCACTGAAGCTTTCTTT.

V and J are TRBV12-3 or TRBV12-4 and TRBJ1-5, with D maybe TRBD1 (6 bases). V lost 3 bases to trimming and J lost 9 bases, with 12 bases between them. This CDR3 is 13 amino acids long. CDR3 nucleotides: TGTGCCAGCAGTTTGGGCCAGGGGTCGCCCCAGCATTTT. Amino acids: CASSLGQGSPQHF.

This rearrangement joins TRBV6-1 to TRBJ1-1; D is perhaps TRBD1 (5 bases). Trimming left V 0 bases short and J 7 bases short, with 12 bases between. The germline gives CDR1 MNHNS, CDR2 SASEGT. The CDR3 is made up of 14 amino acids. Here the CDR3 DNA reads TGTGCCAGCAGTGAAGCAGGGAATACAGGTGAAGCTTTCTTT. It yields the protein CASSEAGNTGEAFF.

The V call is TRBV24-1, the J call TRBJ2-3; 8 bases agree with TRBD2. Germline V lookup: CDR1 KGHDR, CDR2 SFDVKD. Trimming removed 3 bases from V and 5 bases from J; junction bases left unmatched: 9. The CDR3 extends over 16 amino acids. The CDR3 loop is CATSDPSGGVEDTQYF. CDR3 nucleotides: TGTGCCACCAGTGATCCCTCCGGGGGGGTCGAAGATACGCAGTATTTT.

CDR3 in amino acids: CASSLRQGDTGELFF. As DNA, the CDR3 is TGTGCCAGCAGCCTACGACAGGGAGACACCGGGGAGCTGTTTTTT. The V gene is TRBV11-3, the J gene TRBJ2-2, with 7 bases aligning to TRBD1. V was clipped by 5 bases and J by 3 bases; unmatched bases: 6. CDR1 and CDR2 (germline): SGHNT, YENEEA. The length of the CDR3 is 15 residues.

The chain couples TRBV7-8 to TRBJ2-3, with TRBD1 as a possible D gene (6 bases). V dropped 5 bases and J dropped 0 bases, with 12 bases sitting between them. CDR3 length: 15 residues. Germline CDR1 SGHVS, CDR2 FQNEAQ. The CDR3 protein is CASSQGPGSTDTQYF. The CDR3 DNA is TGTGCCAGCAGCCAGGGGCCTGGCAGCACAGATACGCAGTATTTT.

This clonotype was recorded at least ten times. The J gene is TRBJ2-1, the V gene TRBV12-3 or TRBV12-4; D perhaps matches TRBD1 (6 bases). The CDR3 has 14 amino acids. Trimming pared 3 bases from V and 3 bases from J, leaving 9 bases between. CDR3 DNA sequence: TGTGCCAGCAGTTTCCAGGGGAGCTACAATGAGCAGTTCTTC. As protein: CASSFQGSYNEQFF.

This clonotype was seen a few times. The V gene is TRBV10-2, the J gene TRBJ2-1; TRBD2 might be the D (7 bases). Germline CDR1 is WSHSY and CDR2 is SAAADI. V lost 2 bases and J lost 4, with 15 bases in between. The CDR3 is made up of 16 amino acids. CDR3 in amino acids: CASSEKAGHDYNEQFF. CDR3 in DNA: TGCGCCAGCAGTGAGAAAGCGGGACACGATTACAATGAGCAGTTCTTC.

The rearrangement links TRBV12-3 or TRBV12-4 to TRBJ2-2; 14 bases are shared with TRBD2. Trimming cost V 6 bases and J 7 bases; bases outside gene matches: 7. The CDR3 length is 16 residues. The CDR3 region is CASSPGLAGVGGELFF. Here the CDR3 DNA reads TGTGCCAGCAGCCCGGGACTAGCGGGAGTAGGCGGGGAGCTGTTTTTT.

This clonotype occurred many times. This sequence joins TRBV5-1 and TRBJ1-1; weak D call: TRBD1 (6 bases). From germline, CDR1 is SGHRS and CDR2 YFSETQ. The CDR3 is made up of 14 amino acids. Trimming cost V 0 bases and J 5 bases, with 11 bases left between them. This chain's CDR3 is CASSLGGRGTEAFF. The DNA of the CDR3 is TGCGCCAGCAGCTTGGGGGGGCGAGGTACTGAAGCTTTCTTT.

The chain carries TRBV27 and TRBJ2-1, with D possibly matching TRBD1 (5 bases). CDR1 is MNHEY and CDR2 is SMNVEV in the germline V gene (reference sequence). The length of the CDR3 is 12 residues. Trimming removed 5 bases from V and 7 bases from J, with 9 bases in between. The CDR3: CASSTHRNEQFF. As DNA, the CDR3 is TGTGCCAGCAGTACCCACAGGAATGAGCAGTTCTTC.

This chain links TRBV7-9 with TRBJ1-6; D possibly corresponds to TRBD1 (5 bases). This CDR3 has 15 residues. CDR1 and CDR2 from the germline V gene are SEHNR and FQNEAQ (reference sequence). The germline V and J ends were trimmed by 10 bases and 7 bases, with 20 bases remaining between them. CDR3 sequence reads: CAIETGGGGNSPLHF. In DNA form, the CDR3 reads TGTGCCATCGAGACCGGCGGGGGAGGAAATTCACCCCTCCACTTT.

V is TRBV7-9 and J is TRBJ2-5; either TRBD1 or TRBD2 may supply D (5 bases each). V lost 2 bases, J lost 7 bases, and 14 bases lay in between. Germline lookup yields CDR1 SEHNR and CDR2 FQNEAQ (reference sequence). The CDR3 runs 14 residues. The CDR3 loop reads CASSLFRDRGTQYF. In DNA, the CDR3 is TGTGCCAGCAGCTTATTTCGGGACCGGGGGACCCAGTACTTC.

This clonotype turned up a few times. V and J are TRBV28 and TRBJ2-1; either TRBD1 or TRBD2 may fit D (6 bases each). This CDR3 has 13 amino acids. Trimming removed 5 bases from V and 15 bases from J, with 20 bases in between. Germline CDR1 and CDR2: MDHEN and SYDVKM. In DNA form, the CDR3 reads TGTGCCAGCAGTACCCCAGGTAGGGGGGAAATGTTCTTC. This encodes CASSTPGRGEMFF.

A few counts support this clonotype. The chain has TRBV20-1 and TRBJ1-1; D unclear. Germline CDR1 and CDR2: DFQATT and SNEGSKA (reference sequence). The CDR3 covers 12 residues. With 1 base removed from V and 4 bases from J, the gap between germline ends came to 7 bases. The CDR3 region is CSARASSTEAFF. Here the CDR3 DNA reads TGCAGTGCTAGAGCCAGTTCCACTGAAGCTTTCTTT.

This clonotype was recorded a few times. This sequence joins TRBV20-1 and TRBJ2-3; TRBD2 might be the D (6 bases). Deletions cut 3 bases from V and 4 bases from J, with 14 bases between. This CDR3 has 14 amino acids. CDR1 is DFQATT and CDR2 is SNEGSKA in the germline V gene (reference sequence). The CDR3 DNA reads TGCAGTGCTAGTCGCGGGGAGGAGGCAGATACGCAGTATTTT. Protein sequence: CSASRGEEADTQYF.

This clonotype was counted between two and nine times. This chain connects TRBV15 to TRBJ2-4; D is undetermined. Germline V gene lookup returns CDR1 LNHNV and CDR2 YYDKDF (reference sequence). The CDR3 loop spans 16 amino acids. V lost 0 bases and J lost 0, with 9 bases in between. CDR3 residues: CATSRDSVGAKNIQYF. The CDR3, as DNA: TGTGCCACCAGCAGAGACTCTGTAGGAGCCAAAAACATTCAGTACTTC.

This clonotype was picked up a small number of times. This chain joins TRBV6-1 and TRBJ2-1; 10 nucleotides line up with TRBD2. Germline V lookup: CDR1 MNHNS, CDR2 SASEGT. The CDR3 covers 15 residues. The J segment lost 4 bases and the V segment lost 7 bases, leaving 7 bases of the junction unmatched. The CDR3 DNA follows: TGTGCCAGCACCCTCGGTAGCGGGAGGTACAATGAGCAGTTCTTC. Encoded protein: CASTLGSGRYNEQFF.

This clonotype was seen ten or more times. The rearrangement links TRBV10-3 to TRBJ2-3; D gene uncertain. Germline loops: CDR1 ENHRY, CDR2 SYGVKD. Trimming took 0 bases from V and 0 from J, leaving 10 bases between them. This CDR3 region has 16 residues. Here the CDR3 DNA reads TGTGCCATCAGTGAGTCTGGGGTCAGTAGCACAGATACGCAGTATTTT. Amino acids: CAISESGVSSTDTQYF.

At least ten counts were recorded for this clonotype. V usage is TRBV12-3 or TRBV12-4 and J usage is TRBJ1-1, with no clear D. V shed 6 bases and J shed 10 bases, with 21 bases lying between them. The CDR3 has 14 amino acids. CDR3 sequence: CASRTSVSFGGAFF. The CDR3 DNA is TGTGCCAGCAGAACTTCGGTCAGTTTTGGCGGAGCTTTCTTT.

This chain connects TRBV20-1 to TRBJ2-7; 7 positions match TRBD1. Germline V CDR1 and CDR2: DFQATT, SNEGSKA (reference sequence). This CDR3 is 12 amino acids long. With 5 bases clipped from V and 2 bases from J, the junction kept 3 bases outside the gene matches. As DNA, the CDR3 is TGCAGTGCTGGGGACAGCACCTACGAGCAGTACGTC. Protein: CSAGDSTYEQYV.

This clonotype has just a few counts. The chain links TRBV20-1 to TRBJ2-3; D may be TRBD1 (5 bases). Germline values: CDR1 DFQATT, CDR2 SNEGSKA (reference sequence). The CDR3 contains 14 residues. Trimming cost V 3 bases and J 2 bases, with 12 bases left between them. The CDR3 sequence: CSASGADATDTQYF. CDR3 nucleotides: TGCAGTGCTAGTGGGGCTGACGCCACAGATACGCAGTATTTT.